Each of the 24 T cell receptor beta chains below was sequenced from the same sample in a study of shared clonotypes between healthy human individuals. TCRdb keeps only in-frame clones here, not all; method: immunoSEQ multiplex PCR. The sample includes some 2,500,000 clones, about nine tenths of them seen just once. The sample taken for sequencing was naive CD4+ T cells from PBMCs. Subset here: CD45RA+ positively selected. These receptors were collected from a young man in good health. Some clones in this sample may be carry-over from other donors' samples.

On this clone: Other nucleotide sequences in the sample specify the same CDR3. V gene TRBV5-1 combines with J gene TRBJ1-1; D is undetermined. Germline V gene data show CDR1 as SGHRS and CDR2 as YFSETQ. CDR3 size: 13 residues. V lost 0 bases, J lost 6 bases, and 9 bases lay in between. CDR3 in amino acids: CASSLELGSEAFF. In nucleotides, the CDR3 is TGCGCCAGCAGCTTGGAGTTGGGATCTGAAGCTTTCTTT.

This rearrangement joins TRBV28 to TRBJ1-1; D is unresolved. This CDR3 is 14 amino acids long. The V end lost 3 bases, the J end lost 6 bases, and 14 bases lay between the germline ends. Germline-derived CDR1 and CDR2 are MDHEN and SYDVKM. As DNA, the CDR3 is TGTGCCAGCAGTTTTGACCTCCGTGGTGCTGAAGCTTTCTTT. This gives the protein CASSFDLRGAEAFF.

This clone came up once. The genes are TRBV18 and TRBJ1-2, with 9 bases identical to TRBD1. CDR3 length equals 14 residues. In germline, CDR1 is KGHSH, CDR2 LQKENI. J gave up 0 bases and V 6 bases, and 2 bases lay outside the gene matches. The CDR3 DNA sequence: TGTGCCAGCTCCGGGGACAGGGCTAACTATGGCTACACCTTC. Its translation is CASSGDRANYGYTF.

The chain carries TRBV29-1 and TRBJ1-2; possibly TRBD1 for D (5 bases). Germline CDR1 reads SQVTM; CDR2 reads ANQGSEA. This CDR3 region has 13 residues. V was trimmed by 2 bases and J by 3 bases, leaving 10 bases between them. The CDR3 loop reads CSVESGNYYGYTF. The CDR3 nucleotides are TGCAGCGTTGAATCAGGGAACTACTATGGCTACACCTTC.

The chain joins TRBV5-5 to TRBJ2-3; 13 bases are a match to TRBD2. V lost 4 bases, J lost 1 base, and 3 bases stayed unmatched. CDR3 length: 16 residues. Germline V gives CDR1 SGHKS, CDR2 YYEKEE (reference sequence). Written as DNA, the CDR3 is TGTGCCAGCAGCATTGGGACTAGCGGGGGCACAGATACGCAGTATTTT. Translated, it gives CASSIGTSGGTDTQYF. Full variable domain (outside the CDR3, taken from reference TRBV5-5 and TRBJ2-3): DAGVTQSPTHLIKTRGQQVTLRCSPISGHKSVSWYQQVLGQGPQFIFQYYEKEERGRGNFPDRFSARQFPNYSSELNVNALLLGDSALYLCASSIGTSGGTDTQYFGPGTRLTVL.

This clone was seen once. CDR3 sequence: CASRLLGRESPGELFF. CDR3 DNA sequence: TGTGCCAGCAGGCTTCTGGGGCGGGAGTCTCCCGGGGAGCTGTTTTTT. V gene TRBV27 combines with J gene TRBJ2-2; TRBD2 matches 7 bases. The ends lost 6 bases at V and 6 bases at J; junction bases unmatched: 13. Per the germline V gene, CDR1 is MNHEY and CDR2 is SMNVEV (reference sequence). CDR3 length equals 16 residues.

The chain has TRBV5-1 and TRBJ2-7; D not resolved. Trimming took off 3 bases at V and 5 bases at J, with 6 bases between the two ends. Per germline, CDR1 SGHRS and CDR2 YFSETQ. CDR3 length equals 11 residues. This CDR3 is CASSSTNEQYF. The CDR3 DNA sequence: TGCGCCAGCAGCTCAACAAACGAGCAGTACTTC.

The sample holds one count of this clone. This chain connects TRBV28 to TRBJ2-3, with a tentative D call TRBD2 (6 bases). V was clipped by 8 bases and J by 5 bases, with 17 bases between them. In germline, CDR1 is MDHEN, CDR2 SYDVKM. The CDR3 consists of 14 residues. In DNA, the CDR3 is TGTGCCAGCGGCATGTCGCTGGGGGGAGATACGCAGTATTTT. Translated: CASGMSLGGDTQYF.

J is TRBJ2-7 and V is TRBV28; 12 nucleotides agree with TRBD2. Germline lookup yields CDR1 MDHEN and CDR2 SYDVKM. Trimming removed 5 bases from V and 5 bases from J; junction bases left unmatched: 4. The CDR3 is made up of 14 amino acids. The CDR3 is CASSVLAGGNEQYF. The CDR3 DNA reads TGTGCCAGCAGTGTACTAGCGGGAGGAAACGAGCAGTACTTC.

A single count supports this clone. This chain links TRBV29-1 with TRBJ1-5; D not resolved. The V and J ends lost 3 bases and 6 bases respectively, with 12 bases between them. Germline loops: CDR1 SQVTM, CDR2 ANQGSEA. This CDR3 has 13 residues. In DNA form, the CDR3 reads TGCAGCGTTGATGCAGGTCTGGGTCAGCCCCAGCATTTT. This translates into CSVDAGLGQPQHF.

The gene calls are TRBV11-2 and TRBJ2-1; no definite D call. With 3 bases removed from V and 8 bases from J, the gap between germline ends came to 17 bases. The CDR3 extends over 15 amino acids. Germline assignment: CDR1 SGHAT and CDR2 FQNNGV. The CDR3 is CASSFWPSRTDEQFF. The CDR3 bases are TGTGCCAGCAGCTTTTGGCCTAGTCGGACCGATGAGCAGTTCTTC.

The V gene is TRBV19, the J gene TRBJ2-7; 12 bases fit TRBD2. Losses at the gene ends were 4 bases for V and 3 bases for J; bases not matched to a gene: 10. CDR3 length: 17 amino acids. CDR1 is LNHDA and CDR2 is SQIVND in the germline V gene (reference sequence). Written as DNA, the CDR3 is TGTGCCAGTAGTACCAGACTAGCGGGAGTTCCTGTCTACGAGCAGTACTTC. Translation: CASSTRLAGVPVYEQYF.

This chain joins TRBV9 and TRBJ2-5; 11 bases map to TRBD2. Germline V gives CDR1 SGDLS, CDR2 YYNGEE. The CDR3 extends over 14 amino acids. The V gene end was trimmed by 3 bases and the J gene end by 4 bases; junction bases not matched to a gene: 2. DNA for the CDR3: TGTGCCAGCAGCGAGGGGACTAGCGGAGAGACCCAGTACTTC. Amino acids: CASSEGTSGETQYF.

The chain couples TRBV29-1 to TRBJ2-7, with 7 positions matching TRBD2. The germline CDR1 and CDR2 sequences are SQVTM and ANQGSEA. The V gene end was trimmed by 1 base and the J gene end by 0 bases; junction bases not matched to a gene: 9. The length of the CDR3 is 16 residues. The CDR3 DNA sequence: TGCAGCGTTGAAGTTGCCCGAGCGGGACTCTCCTACGAGCAGTACTTC. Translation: CSVEVARAGLSYEQYF.

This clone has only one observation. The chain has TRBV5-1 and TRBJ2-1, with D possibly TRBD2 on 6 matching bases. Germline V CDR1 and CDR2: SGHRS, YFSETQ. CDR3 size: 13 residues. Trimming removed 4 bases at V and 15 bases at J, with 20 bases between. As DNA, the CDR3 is TGCGCCAGCAGCCTTCCGACACCGACTAGTTCGTTCTTC. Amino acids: CASSLPTPTSSFF.

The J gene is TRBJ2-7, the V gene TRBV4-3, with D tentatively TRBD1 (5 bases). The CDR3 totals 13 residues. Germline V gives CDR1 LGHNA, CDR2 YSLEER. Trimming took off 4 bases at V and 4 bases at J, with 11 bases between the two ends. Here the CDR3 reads CASSRFQGYEQYF. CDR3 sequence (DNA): TGCGCCAGCAGCCGCTTTCAGGGTTACGAGCAGTACTTC.

The CDR3 is CASSMSSGRLLPGELFF. DNA of the CDR3: TGTGCCAGTAGTATGTCTAGCGGGAGGTTACTACCCGGGGAGCTGTTTTTT. The V call is TRBV19, the J call TRBJ2-2; 11 bases are a match to TRBD2. Germline-derived CDR1 and CDR2 are LNHDA and SQIVND (reference sequence). V gave up 3 bases and J gave up 6 bases; unmatched junction bases: 9. CDR3 length: 17 amino acids.

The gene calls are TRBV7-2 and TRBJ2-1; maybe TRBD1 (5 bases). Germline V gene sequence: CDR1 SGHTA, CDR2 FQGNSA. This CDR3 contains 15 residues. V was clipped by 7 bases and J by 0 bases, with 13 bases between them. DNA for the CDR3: TGTGCCAGCACCAGGGATACTGGCTCCTACAATGAGCAGTTCTTC. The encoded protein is CASTRDTGSYNEQFF.

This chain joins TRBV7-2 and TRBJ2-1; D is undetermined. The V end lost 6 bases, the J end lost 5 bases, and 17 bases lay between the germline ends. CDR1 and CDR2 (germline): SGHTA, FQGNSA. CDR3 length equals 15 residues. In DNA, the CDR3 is TGTGCCAGCAGTTCGAAGAAACCCCTAAACAATGAGCAGTTCTTC. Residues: CASSSKKPLNNEQFF.

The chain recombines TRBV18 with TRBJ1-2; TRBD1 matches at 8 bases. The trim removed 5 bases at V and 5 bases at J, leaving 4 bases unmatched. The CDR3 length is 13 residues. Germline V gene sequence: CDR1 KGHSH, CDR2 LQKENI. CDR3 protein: CASSMTGDYGYTF. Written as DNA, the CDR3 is TGTGCCAGCTCAATGACAGGGGATTATGGCTACACCTTC. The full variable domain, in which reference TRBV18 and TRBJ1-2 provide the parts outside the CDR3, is NAGVMQNPRHLVRRRGQEARLRCSPMKGHSHVYWYRQLPEEGLKFMVYLQKENIIDESGMPKERFSAEFPKEGPSILRIQQVVRGDSAAYFCASSMTGDYGYTFGSGTRLTVV.

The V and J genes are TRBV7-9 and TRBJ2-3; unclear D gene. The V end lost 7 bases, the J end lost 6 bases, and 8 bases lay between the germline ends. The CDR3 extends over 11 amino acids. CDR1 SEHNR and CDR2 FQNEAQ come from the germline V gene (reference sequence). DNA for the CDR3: TGTGCCAGCAACCAACCCGATACGCAGTATTTT. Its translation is CASNQPDTQYF.

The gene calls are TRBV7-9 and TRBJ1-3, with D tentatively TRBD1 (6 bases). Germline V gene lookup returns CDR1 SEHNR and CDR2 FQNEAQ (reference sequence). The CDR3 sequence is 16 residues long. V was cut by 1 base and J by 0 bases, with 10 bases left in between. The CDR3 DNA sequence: TGTGCCAGCAGCTTAGTCCGACAGGTCTCTGGAAACACCATATATTTT. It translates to CASSLVRQVSGNTIYF.

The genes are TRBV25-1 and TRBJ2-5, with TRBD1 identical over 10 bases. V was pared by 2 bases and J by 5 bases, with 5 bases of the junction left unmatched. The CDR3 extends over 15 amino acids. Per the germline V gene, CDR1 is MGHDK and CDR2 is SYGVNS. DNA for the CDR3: TGTGCCAGCAGTGAACCGGGGACAGGGGTCGAGACCCAGTACTTC. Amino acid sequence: CASSEPGTGVETQYF. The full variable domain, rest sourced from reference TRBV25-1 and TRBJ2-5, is EADIYQTPRYLVIGTGKKITLECSQTMGHDKMYWYQQDPGMELHLIHYSYGVNSTEKGDLSSESTVSRIRTEHFPLTLESARPSHTSQYLCASSEPGTGVETQYFGPGTRLLVL.

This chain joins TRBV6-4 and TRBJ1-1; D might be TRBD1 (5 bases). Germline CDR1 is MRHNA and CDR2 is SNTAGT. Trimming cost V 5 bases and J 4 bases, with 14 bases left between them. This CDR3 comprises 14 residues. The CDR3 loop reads CASSPEGSGTEAFF. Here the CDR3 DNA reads TGTGCCAGCAGTCCCGAGGGGTCGGGCACTGAAGCTTTCTTT.